This T cell receptor beta chain stems from a study of blood T cell repertoires in COVID-19 (dated by TCRdb to about 2020). Describing the broader study: Samples covering the acute and convalescent phases of COVID-19 were provided by collaborators in the United States, Italy and Spain. The repertoires were made available in a free public database intended to serve as a resource for research on the immune response to SARS-CoV-2. Subjects who had been exposed to COVID-19, were actively infected with it, or had recovered from it provided the deeply sampled blood TCRbeta repertoires that made up the dataset. Samples came from the ongoing ImmuneRACE study (first 160 participants) plus 1,254 subjects from 6 global collaborators. The material from the prospective study consisted of cDNA or gDNA derived from T cells, B-cell-depleted T cells, or PBMCs. Sample metadata almost always included a de-identified subject ID, COVID-19 status, age in years and sex. Where available, HLA class I and class II types were obtained from metadata supplied by the sample provider rather than from assay-based typing.

Broader findings and caveats from the paper: Clinical and demographic metadata were provided uncurated, with the amount varying by source and participant.

The germline V gene gives CDR1 as SNHLY and CDR2 as FYNNEI. Trimming removed 1 base from V and 3 bases from J, leaving 15 bases between the germline ends. The CDR3 sequence holds 16 residues, the cysteine and phenylalanine included. Only the CDR3 DNA stays, 48 bases, in frame from base 1. This clone was recorded only once. What antigen it recognizes has not been identified. No base quality information exists; no much larger clone differs at one position. One collaborating source in Seattle enrolled patients during active infection and followed them longitudinally through the course of disease. Each collaborating institution followed its own protocols to collect whole blood in K2EDTA tubes. For TCRbeta analysis, collaborators shipped samples as frozen whole blood, isolated PBMCs, or DNA extracted from either of those sample types. The immunoSEQ Assay, a bias-controlled multiplex PCR, was used to amplify TCRbeta CDR3 regions from genomic DNA. The study's processing was this. The number of nucleated cells in each sample was estimated from the amplification of reference gene primers within the assay. To quantify the absolute abundance of each unique TCRbeta CDR3 rearrangement, sequence reads were collapsed and filtered. Productive Simpson clonality was computed per sample as the square root of Simpson's diversity index over productive rearrangements. TCRdb retrieved this table from immuneACCESS and kept in-frame rearrangements only. Not all clones are present; in checked studies, unresolved V genes account for under half, and no reason is known for the remainder. The V and J calls and clone size were taken over from that table, and D and trimming were inferred from the DNA. Recorded for this sample are roughly 150,000 clones; about 85% of them occurred a single time. The ten top clones hold approximately 8% of the sample.

The sequenced sample consisted of peripheral blood. The clonotype originates from a woman older than 75 with COVID-19, enrolled during active disease. The chain is made from TRBV2 and TRBJ1-2; the D gene assignment is ambiguous. The CDR3 reads as follows: CASSEGNPQRYYGYTF. At the DNA level, the sequence is TGTGCCAGCAGTGAAGGGAATCCCCAGAGGTACTATGGCTACACCTTC.